These 13 T cell receptor beta chains originate from one sample sequenced in a study of shared clonotypes between healthy human individuals. Only in-frame clones appear in the TCRdb table, and some are missing; sequencing was by immunoSEQ multiplex PCR. In the table there are 1.5 million to 2.5 million clones, about 94% of which are singletons. CD45RO-negative CD8 cells positively selected for CCR7 made up the naive population, which excluded terminally differentiated effector memory CD45RA+ cells. Sequenced sample: naive CD8+ T cells sorted from blood. Every receptor here comes from a man aged 18 to 30 in good health.

The rearrangement links TRBV7-3 to TRBJ2-7; D is possibly TRBD1 or TRBD2 (5 bases each). With 5 bases removed from V and 6 bases from J, the gap between germline ends came to 14 bases. The V gene's germline CDR1 is SGHTA and CDR2 FQGTGA. The CDR3 has 13 residues. This CDR3 is CASSPGTTGEQYF. The CDR3 DNA follows: TGTGCCAGCAGCCCCGGGACGACGGGCGAGCAGTACTTC.

V usage is TRBV20-1 and J usage is TRBJ2-3; no firm D call. Germline assignment: CDR1 DFQATT and CDR2 SNEGSKA (reference sequence). The CDR3 loop spans 9 amino acids. The DNA of the CDR3 is TGCAGGACCACAGATACGCAGTATTTT. It encodes CRTTDTQYF.

A word on this clone: The same CDR3 also results from other DNA sequences found in this sample. The rearrangement uses TRBV19 and TRBJ1-1, with 7 bases matching TRBD1. The CDR3 is 15 amino acids. The junction had 2 bases not matched to a gene; V was cut back by 1 base and J by 0 bases. Looked up from germline, CDR1 is LNHDA and CDR2 is SQIVND (reference sequence). The CDR3: CASSIGQGMNTEAFF. DNA for the CDR3: TGTGCCAGTAGTATAGGACAGGGAATGAACACTGAAGCTTTCTTT.

The chain couples TRBV5-6 to TRBJ1-2; D uncertain. V was shortened by 0 bases and J by 0 bases, with 6 bases between the two germline ends. This CDR3 has 14 amino acids. From germline, CDR1 is SGHDT and CDR2 YYEEEE. The DNA of the CDR3 is TGTGCCAGCAGCTTGGAAGAGTCTAACTATGGCTACACCTTC. Translated, it gives CASSLEESNYGYTF. The whole variable domain, filled in from reference TRBV5-6 and TRBJ1-2, reads DAGVTQSPTHLIKTRGQQVTLRCSPKSGHDTVSWYQQALGQGPQFIFQYYEEEERQRGNFPDRFSGHQFPNYSSELNVNALLLGDSALYLCASSLEESNYGYTFGSGTRLTVV.

V is TRBV4-3 and J is TRBJ2-7; 7 nucleotides align to TRBD2. Germline assignment: CDR1 LGHNA and CDR2 YSLEER. Unmatched junction bases numbered 9, after V lost 0 bases and J lost 7 bases. The length of the CDR3 is 15 residues. The DNA of the CDR3 is TGCGCCAGCAGCCAAGATTCTAGCGGATTCTGGGAGCAGTACTTC. It encodes CASSQDSSGFWEQYF.

In regard to this clone: The sample holds other DNA sequences that translate to the same CDR3. V and J are TRBV14 and TRBJ2-7, with 9 bases lining up with TRBD2. CDR3 length equals 14 residues. J lost 2 bases, V lost 4 bases, and 3 bases had no gene match. CDR1 is SGHDN and CDR2 is FVKESK in the germline V gene. The CDR3 reads CASSPGLAAYEQYF. The CDR3 DNA is TGTGCCAGCAGCCCGGGACTAGCTGCCTACGAGCAGTACTTC.

CDR3 sequence: CASSARTVQETQYF. CDR3 bases: TGTGCCAGCAGCGCTCGGACAGTCCAAGAGACCCAGTACTTC. The rearrangement joins TRBV9 to TRBJ2-5; D possibly corresponds to TRBD1 (6 bases). Germline lookup yields CDR1 SGDLS and CDR2 YYNGEE. The CDR3 is made up of 14 amino acids. V was shortened by 3 bases and J by 1 base, with 10 bases between the two germline ends.

This chain connects TRBV10-1 to TRBJ2-3; D is ambiguous. This CDR3 is 15 amino acids long. The germline CDR1 and CDR2 sequences are WNHNN and SYGVQD (reference sequence). V lost 6 bases to trimming and J lost 0 bases, with 13 bases between them. The CDR3: CASSETRSSTDTQYF. The CDR3 bases are TGCGCCAGCAGCGAAACACGATCTAGCACAGATACGCAGTATTTT.

This clone was detected only once. The chain couples TRBV19 to TRBJ1-5, with 10 bases matching TRBD1. V lost 7 bases to trimming and J lost 7 bases; unmatched junction nucleotides: 10. Germline V gene lookup returns CDR1 LNHDA and CDR2 SQIVND (reference sequence). The length of the CDR3 is 15 residues. CDR3 DNA: TGTGCCAGTATTGGCGACAGGGGGCTAGGGCAGCCCCAGCATTTT. Translation gives CASIGDRGLGQPQHF.

The chain employs TRBV27 and TRBJ2-7, with D unresolved. This CDR3 has 13 residues. Between the trimmed V and J ends, which lost 3 bases and 6 bases, there was a span of 12 bases. From germline, CDR1 is MNHEY and CDR2 SMNVEV (reference sequence). The CDR3 spells CASSFALTGEQYF. CDR3 DNA sequence: TGTGCCAGCAGTTTTGCCCTTACGGGCGAGCAGTACTTC.

V is TRBV19 and J is TRBJ2-7; D unresolved. Trimming stripped 4 bases from V and 3 bases from J, with 10 bases between. Per germline, CDR1 LNHDA and CDR2 SQIVND (reference sequence). The CDR3 sequence is 13 residues long. The CDR3 here is CASSRAVLYEQYF. CDR3 DNA: TGTGCCAGTAGTAGGGCAGTACTCTACGAGCAGTACTTC.

As to this clone: Other DNA sequences within the sample encode an identical CDR3. V and J are TRBV7-9 and TRBJ2-1, with 10 bases aligning to TRBD1. Germline assignment: CDR1 SEHNR and CDR2 FQNEAQ (reference sequence). The ends lost 5 bases at V and 8 bases at J; junction bases unmatched: 6. This CDR3 has 14 amino acids. CDR3 coding DNA: TGTGCCAGCAGCCTGGGACAGGGGCGGGATGAGCAGTTCTTC. Protein sequence: CASSLGQGRDEQFF.

J is TRBJ2-7 and V is TRBV11-2; D possibly corresponds to TRBD1 (5 bases). V was shortened by 2 bases and J by 7 bases, with 15 bases between the two germline ends. The V gene's germline CDR1 is SGHAT and CDR2 FQNNGV. The CDR3 contains 14 residues. The DNA for the CDR3 is TGTGCCAGCAGCTTACCGCTAGGGGCGCGAGAGCAGTACTTC. Translated, it gives CASSLPLGAREQYF.